These T cell receptor beta chains were read from a single sample in a study of identical twins. MiXCR, applied by TCRdb to the 5' RACE reads, yields one record per CDR3 protein. The profile shows around 100,000 distinct CDR3 sequences, 5.9% of them singletons. The sample taken for sequencing was memory T cells sorted from blood. The origin of the receptors is a woman between 45 and 60 years old in good health. The CDR3 runs from the conserved cysteine through the conserved F or W.

V gene	J gene	CDR3 length	CDR3 protein
TRBV4-1	TRBJ2-3	16	CASSQDRGLRTDTQYF
TRBV5-1	TRBJ2-6	14	CASKTLQGASVLTF
TRBV18	TRBJ2-1	15	CASSPASGRGNEQFF
TRBV29-1	TRBJ1-3	13	CSVEEINGNTIYF
TRBV18	TRBJ2-7	18	CASSRRGLAGITKPEQYF
TRBV7-3	TRBJ2-1	12	CASSQGRGEQFF
TRBV7-6	TRBJ2-2	16	CASSLGGGTNTGELFF
TRBV24-1	TRBJ2-1	13	CATSEESGTKQFF
TRBV1	TRBJ2-5	16	CTSSHCSSWDPETQYF
TRBV18	TRBJ2-3	15	CASSPTTTSTDTQYF
TRBV6-5	TRBJ2-1	11	CASSYGPEQFF
TRBV6-5	TRBJ2-2	13	CASFSVVGGELFF
TRBV7-8	TRBJ1-5	17	CASSLLPGDRPNQPQHF
TRBV20-1	TRBJ2-3	14	CSARTGTSSDTQYF
TRBV7-9	TRBJ1-3	16	CASSPATGFSGNTIYF
TRBV5-6	TRBJ1-2	14	CASSLTGRVEGYTF
TRBV29-1	TRBJ1-2	12	CSVVGGNYGYTF
TRBV18	TRBJ2-2	15	CASQPATQGSGELFF
TRBV19	TRBJ2-2	18	CASNSDRASLGGTGELFF
TRBV28	TRBJ2-3	19	CASSFVGLAGGPGTDTQYF
TRBV15	TRBJ2-3	14	CATSREGGAYTQYF
TRBV5-1	TRBJ2-7	14	CASSPSGGRYEQYF
TRBV5-1	TRBJ2-2	13	CASSLGQTGELFF
TRBV6-1	TRBJ1-5	15	CASSEGAGSNQPQHF
TRBV13	TRBJ1-1	16	CASSLWLEWVNTEAFF
TRBV5-1	TRBJ2-3	14	CASSLDTPTDTQYF
TRBV7-9	TRBJ1-2	13	CASSPDGKMSYTF
TRBV2	TRBJ2-1	15	CASRTDTSSYNEQFF